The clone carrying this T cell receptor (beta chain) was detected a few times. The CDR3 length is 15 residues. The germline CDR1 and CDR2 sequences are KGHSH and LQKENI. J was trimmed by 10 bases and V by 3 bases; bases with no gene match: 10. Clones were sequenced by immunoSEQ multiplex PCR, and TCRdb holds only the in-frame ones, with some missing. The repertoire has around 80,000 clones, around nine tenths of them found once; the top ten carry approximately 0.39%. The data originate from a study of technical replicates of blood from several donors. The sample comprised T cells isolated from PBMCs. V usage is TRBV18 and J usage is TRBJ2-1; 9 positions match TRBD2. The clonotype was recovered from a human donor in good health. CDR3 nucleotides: TGTGCCAGCTCACCCGGTTATAGCGGGAGCGAGGAGCAGTTCTTC. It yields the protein CASSPGYSGSEEQFF.